This T cell receptor (beta chain) derives from a study of T cell changes during pregnancy in multiple sclerosis. Assay: immunoSEQ multiplex PCR; the TCRdb copy retains only in-frame clones and omits some. The table shows around 79,000 clones, with just over 90% occurring only once. The CDR3 spans 14 residues. Germline loops: CDR1 LNHDA, CDR2 SQIVND (reference sequence). Trimming left V 4 bases short and J 0 bases short, with 10 bases between. The sequences come from CD4+ T cells from peripheral blood mononuclear cells, collected in the second trimester of pregnancy. The chain is built from TRBV19 and TRBJ2-7, with a tentative D call TRBD2 (6 bases). This TCR came from a female donor with multiple sclerosis, enrolled in a pregnancy study. The CDR3 sequence: CASSREADSYEQYF. The CDR3 DNA sequence: TGTGCCAGTAGTAGGGAGGCCGACTCCTACGAGCAGTACTTC.